Included here is one T cell receptor (beta chain) sequence, with context. The antigen is undetermined. TCRdb keeps only in-frame clones here, not all; method: immunoSEQ multiplex PCR. Of 1,500,000 or so clones in the sample, 97% to 99% were seen once. This sample stems from a study of shared clonotypes between healthy human individuals. Study-wide findings and caveats: Estimated richness was generally greater in naive than memory subsets. Naive CD4 clonotype sharing across a handful of donors was 5% to 6%.

This CDR3 is built from 13 residues. Trimming removed 4 bases from V and 5 bases from J; junction bases left unmatched: 3. Germline V gene data show CDR1 as MNHEY and CDR2 as SMNVEV (reference sequence). The J gene is TRBJ1-2, the V gene TRBV27, with TRBD1 identical over 8 bases. The sample comprised naive CD4+ T cells sorted from blood. Subset specified: CD45RA+ positively selected. This TCR came from a man in his thirties or forties in good health. The CDR3 spells CASSSQGAYGYTF. The DNA of the CDR3 is TGTGCCAGCAGTTCTCAGGGGGCTTATGGCTACACCTTC.